Below, 25 T cell receptor beta chains from the same sample are listed, as sequenced in a study of T cell responses to AZD1222 COVID-19 vaccine. Generated by immunoSEQ multiplex PCR, the TCRdb table keeps only in-frame clones and is missing some. Of 60,000 to 90,000 clones listed, roughly 91% are singletons. The material was peripheral blood, obtained 28 days after the second AZD1222 dose. The receptors were sampled from an adult who received the AZD1222 COVID-19 vaccine.

The V gene is TRBV14, the J gene TRBJ1-6; D uncertain. The V end lost 3 bases, the J end lost 6 bases, and 12 bases lay between the germline ends. CDR1 and CDR2 from the germline V gene are SGHDN and FVKESK. The CDR3 is 15 amino acids. This CDR3 is CASSQTKGPNSPLHF. The CDR3 region has the DNA TGTGCCAGCAGCCAGACCAAGGGCCCTAATTCACCCCTCCACTTT.

The V and J genes are TRBV30 and TRBJ1-5, with D unresolved. The CDR3 has 14 amino acids. Germline CDR1 and CDR2: GTSNPN and SVGIG (reference sequence). V shed 3 bases and J shed 7 bases, with 16 bases lying between them. The CDR3 reads CAWRAPGDWQPQHF. The DNA of the CDR3 is TGTGCCTGGAGGGCCCCCGGGGATTGGCAGCCCCAGCATTTT.

This clone was recorded only once. This chain links TRBV7-2 with TRBJ2-3; TRBD2 aligns across 7 bases. CDR1 and CDR2 (germline): SGHTA, FQGNSA. The CDR3 runs to 15 residues. Germline trimming cut 1 base from V and 4 bases from J; bases unmatched to any gene: 5. The CDR3 bases are TGTGCCAGCAGCTTAGGGCGGGGGTTGTCAGATACGCAGTATTTT. Translated: CASSLGRGLSDTQYF.

This chain connects TRBV14 to TRBJ2-5; 12 nucleotides align to TRBD1. V lost 4 bases, J lost 4 bases, and 4 bases stayed unmatched. Germline-derived CDR1 and CDR2 are SGHDN and FVKESK. The CDR3 spans 15 residues. This CDR3 reads CASSPGQGAGETQYF. In DNA, the CDR3 is TGTGCCAGCAGCCCGGGACAGGGGGCCGGAGAGACCCAGTACTTC.

This clone came up a few times. V usage is TRBV19 and J usage is TRBJ2-7; no definite D call. V lost 5 bases, J lost 1 base, and 12 bases lay in between. The CDR3 has 14 residues. Germline assignment: CDR1 LNHDA and CDR2 SQIVND (reference sequence). CDR3 nucleotides: TGTGCCAGTAGTGGGCCAAGAGGTTCCTACGAGCAGTACTTC. Translating gives CASSGPRGSYEQYF. Full variable domain (remainder filled in from reference TRBV19 and TRBJ2-7): DGGITQSPKYLFRKEGQNVTLSCEQNLNHDAMYWYRQDPGQGLRLIYYSQIVNDFQKGDIAEGYSVSREKKESFPLTVTSAQKNPTAFYLCASSGPRGSYEQYFGPGTRLTVT.

This rearrangement joins TRBV25-1 to TRBJ1-1; tentatively, D is TRBD1 (5 bases). The CDR3 has 13 amino acids. In germline, CDR1 is MGHDK, CDR2 SYGVNS. V was pared by 6 bases and J by 2 bases, with 10 bases between. This CDR3 is CASSRTLNTEAFF. In DNA form, the CDR3 reads TGTGCCAGCAGCCGGACACTTAACACTGAAGCTTTCTTT.

The chain recombines TRBV2 with TRBJ2-7; D is perhaps TRBD1 (5 bases). CDR1 and CDR2 (germline): SNHLY, FYNNEI. The CDR3 covers 14 residues. Trimming pared 4 bases from V and 4 bases from J, leaving 14 bases between. The CDR3: CASSGRVSVYEQYF. DNA for the CDR3: TGTGCCAGCAGTGGCAGGGTATCGGTTTACGAGCAGTACTTC.

The rearrangement joins TRBV3-1 (or the pseudogene TRBV3-2) to TRBJ2-6, with 7 bases aligning to TRBD2. Per germline, CDR1 LGHDT and CDR2 YNNKEL (reference sequence). The V and J ends lost 4 bases and 4 bases, in that order; junction bases with no gene match: 10. This CDR3 contains 17 residues. The CDR3 reads CASSRRDYLVGANVLTF. The CDR3 DNA sequence: TGTGCCAGCAGCCGACGGGACTACCTTGTAGGGGCCAACGTCCTGACTTTC.

The chain carries TRBV19 and TRBJ1-2; a possible D gene is TRBD1 (5 bases). The CDR3 covers 12 residues. The germline V and J ends were trimmed by 2 bases and 8 bases, with 9 bases remaining between them. Germline CDR1 and CDR2: LNHDA and SQIVND (reference sequence). The CDR3 spells CASSIRGEGYTF. The CDR3 DNA follows: TGTGCCAGTAGTATAAGGGGAGAAGGCTACACCTTC.

Only a few counts were recorded for this clone. The chain joins TRBV19 to TRBJ2-1; D call uncertain. The ends were cut back, 7 bases at V and 4 bases at J, with 8 bases in the middle. The CDR3 is 12 amino acids. Germline V gene data show CDR1 as LNHDA and CDR2 as SQIVND (reference sequence). The CDR3 nucleotides are TGTGCCAGTACCGACGTGTACAATGAGCAGTTCTTC. Its translation: CASTDVYNEQFF.

The chain couples TRBV10-1 to TRBJ1-6, with a tentative D call TRBD1 (5 bases). The CDR3 covers 12 residues. The V gene lost 7 bases and the J gene lost 8 bases, with 9 bases spanning the gap. Per the germline V gene, CDR1 is WNHNN and CDR2 is SYGVQD (reference sequence). The CDR3 DNA is TGCGCCAGCAATAGGGACGATTCACCCCTCCACTTT. It codes for CASNRDDSPLHF.

This clone was detected only a few times. The chain carries TRBV7-3 and TRBJ2-3; TRBD2 matches at 8 bases. There are 15 residues in the CDR3. With 4 bases clipped from V and 7 bases from J, the junction kept 10 bases outside the gene matches. Germline V lookup: CDR1 SGHTA, CDR2 FQGTGA. Written as DNA, the CDR3 is TGTGCCAGCAGCTCCCCTGAGCGGGGGTTGAATACGCAGTATTTT. It specifies CASSSPERGLNTQYF.

J is TRBJ1-4 and V is TRBV6-5; 7 bases are shared with TRBD1. The germline V gene encodes CDR1 MNHEY and CDR2 SVGAGI. After removal of 4 bases from V and 8 bases from J, the junction contained 4 bases not matched to a gene. This CDR3 has 13 amino acids. Here the CDR3 reads CASSSQGHEKLFF. The DNA for the CDR3 is TGTGCCAGCAGTTCACAGGGGCACGAAAAACTGTTTTTT.

V is TRBV24-1 and J is TRBJ1-1, with unresolved D. The CDR3 extends over 15 amino acids. Between the trimmed V and J ends, which lost 4 bases and 0 bases, there was a span of 11 bases. In germline, CDR1 is KGHDR, CDR2 SFDVKD. The CDR3 nucleotides read TGTGCCACCAGTGACCGCCCCGAAATGAACACTGAAGCTTTCTTT. Protein sequence: CATSDRPEMNTEAFF.

The J gene is TRBJ1-6, the V gene TRBV30; possible D gene TRBD1, 5 bases. V shed 3 bases and J shed 9 bases, with 21 bases lying between them. Germline CDR1 GTSNPN, CDR2 SVGIG (reference sequence). CDR3 size: 16 residues. The CDR3 DNA follows: TGTGCCTGGAGGGCCGGGAAGGGACTGTTGATTTCACCCCTCCACTTT. Translated: CAWRAGKGLLISPLHF.

The J gene is TRBJ1-5, the V gene TRBV6-5; D is unresolved. Trimming took 2 bases from V and 11 from J, leaving 13 bases between them. The CDR3 totals 13 residues. CDR1 MNHEY and CDR2 SVGAGI come from the germline V gene. This CDR3 reads CASSYAKGHAQHF. The CDR3 nucleotides are TGTGCCAGCAGTTACGCCAAGGGTCATGCCCAGCATTTT.

The rearrangement joins TRBV7-9 to TRBJ1-1, with D uncertain. Trimming removed 1 base from V and 4 bases from J, with 7 bases in between. Germline lookup yields CDR1 SEHNR and CDR2 FQNEAQ (reference sequence). The CDR3 length is 13 residues. The CDR3 is CASSLGVGTEAFF. As DNA, the CDR3 is TGTGCCAGCAGCTTAGGGGTAGGCACTGAAGCTTTCTTT.

The V gene is TRBV3-1 (or the pseudogene TRBV3-2), the J gene TRBJ2-7, with D maybe TRBD1 (6 bases). Trimming shortened V by 1 base and J by 2 bases, and 12 bases separated the two germline ends. The CDR3 runs 15 residues. In germline, CDR1 is LGHDT, CDR2 YNNKEL (reference sequence). The CDR3 DNA sequence: TGTGCCAGCAGCCAAGGGCCACAGGGCGCCTACGAGCAGTACTTC. Its protein is CASSQGPQGAYEQYF.

This sequence joins TRBV9 and TRBJ1-2, with 11 bases identical to TRBD1. Germline V gene lookup returns CDR1 SGDLS and CDR2 YYNGEE. The CDR3 runs 15 residues. Unmatched junction bases numbered 5, after V lost 3 bases and J lost 4 bases. CDR3 sequence reads: CASSARTGGLYGYTF. The CDR3 DNA reads TGTGCCAGCAGCGCGAGGACAGGGGGCCTCTATGGCTACACCTTC. Supplemented by reference TRBV9 and TRBJ1-2, the full variable domain reads DSGVTQTPKHLITATGQRVTLRCSPRSGDLSVYWYQQSLDQGLQFLIQYYNGEERAKGNILERFSAQQFPDLHSELNLSSLELGDSALYFCASSARTGGLYGYTFGSGTRLTVV.

This clone was detected a few times. One end of the junction fails to match germline, which may point to a read error. J is TRBJ1-2 and V is TRBV27; weak D call: TRBD1 (6 bases). Germline V lookup: CDR1 MNHEY, CDR2 SMNVEV (reference sequence). CDR3 length: 14 residues. This chain's CDR3 is CASGAGQKLYRYTF. The CDR3 DNA reads as TGTGCCAGCGGCGCAGGACAGAAGCTCTATCGCTACACCTTC.

The V and J genes are TRBV7-6 and TRBJ2-3; 9 bases are shared with TRBD1. The CDR3 is made up of 17 amino acids. The trim removed 1 base at V and 2 bases at J, leaving 7 bases unmatched. Germline CDR1 and CDR2: SGHVS and FNYEAQ. Here the CDR3 DNA reads TGTGCCAGCAGCTTAGGGGACAGGGAGAGGTTCACAGATACGCAGTATTTT. Its translation: CASSLGDRERFTDTQYF.

V and J are TRBV5-8 and TRBJ2-3; 8 bases agree with TRBD2. This CDR3 is built from 14 residues. Germline lookup yields CDR1 SGHTS and CDR2 YDEGEE. J gave up 7 bases and V 5 bases, and 9 bases lay outside the gene matches. As DNA, the CDR3 is TGTGCCAGCAGTTGGGGGACTAGTCTGTATACGCAGTATTTT. Amino acid sequence: CASSWGTSLYTQYF.

This chain joins TRBV14 and TRBJ1-6; TRBD1 might be the D (5 bases). The CDR3 is made up of 13 amino acids. The germline V gene encodes CDR1 SGHDN and CDR2 FVKESK. V was cut by 1 base and J by 9 bases, with 7 bases left in between. CDR3 DNA sequence: TGTGCCAGCAGCCAAGTCGGGGGTTCACCCCTCCACTTT. As protein: CASSQVGGSPLHF.

The chain carries TRBV30 and TRBJ1-1; 7 nucleotides match TRBD1. V lost 1 base to trimming and J lost 1 base; unmatched junction nucleotides: 0. Germline assignment: CDR1 GTSNPN and CDR2 SVGIG (reference sequence). The CDR3 has 13 amino acids. CDR3 sequence reads: CAWSDRGNTEAFF. The CDR3 DNA is TGTGCCTGGAGTGACAGGGGGAACACTGAAGCTTTCTTT.

This clone was recorded only once. The rearrangement joins TRBV7-9 to TRBJ1-1, with D perhaps TRBD1 (5 bases). This CDR3 is 15 amino acids long. Trimming removed 5 bases from V and 1 base from J, with 14 bases in between. Germline V gene sequence: CDR1 SEHNR, CDR2 FQNEAQ (reference sequence). CDR3 coding DNA: TGTGCCAGCAGCGCTCAGGGTATGGGGAACACTGAAGCTTTCTTT. Translating it yields CASSAQGMGNTEAFF.